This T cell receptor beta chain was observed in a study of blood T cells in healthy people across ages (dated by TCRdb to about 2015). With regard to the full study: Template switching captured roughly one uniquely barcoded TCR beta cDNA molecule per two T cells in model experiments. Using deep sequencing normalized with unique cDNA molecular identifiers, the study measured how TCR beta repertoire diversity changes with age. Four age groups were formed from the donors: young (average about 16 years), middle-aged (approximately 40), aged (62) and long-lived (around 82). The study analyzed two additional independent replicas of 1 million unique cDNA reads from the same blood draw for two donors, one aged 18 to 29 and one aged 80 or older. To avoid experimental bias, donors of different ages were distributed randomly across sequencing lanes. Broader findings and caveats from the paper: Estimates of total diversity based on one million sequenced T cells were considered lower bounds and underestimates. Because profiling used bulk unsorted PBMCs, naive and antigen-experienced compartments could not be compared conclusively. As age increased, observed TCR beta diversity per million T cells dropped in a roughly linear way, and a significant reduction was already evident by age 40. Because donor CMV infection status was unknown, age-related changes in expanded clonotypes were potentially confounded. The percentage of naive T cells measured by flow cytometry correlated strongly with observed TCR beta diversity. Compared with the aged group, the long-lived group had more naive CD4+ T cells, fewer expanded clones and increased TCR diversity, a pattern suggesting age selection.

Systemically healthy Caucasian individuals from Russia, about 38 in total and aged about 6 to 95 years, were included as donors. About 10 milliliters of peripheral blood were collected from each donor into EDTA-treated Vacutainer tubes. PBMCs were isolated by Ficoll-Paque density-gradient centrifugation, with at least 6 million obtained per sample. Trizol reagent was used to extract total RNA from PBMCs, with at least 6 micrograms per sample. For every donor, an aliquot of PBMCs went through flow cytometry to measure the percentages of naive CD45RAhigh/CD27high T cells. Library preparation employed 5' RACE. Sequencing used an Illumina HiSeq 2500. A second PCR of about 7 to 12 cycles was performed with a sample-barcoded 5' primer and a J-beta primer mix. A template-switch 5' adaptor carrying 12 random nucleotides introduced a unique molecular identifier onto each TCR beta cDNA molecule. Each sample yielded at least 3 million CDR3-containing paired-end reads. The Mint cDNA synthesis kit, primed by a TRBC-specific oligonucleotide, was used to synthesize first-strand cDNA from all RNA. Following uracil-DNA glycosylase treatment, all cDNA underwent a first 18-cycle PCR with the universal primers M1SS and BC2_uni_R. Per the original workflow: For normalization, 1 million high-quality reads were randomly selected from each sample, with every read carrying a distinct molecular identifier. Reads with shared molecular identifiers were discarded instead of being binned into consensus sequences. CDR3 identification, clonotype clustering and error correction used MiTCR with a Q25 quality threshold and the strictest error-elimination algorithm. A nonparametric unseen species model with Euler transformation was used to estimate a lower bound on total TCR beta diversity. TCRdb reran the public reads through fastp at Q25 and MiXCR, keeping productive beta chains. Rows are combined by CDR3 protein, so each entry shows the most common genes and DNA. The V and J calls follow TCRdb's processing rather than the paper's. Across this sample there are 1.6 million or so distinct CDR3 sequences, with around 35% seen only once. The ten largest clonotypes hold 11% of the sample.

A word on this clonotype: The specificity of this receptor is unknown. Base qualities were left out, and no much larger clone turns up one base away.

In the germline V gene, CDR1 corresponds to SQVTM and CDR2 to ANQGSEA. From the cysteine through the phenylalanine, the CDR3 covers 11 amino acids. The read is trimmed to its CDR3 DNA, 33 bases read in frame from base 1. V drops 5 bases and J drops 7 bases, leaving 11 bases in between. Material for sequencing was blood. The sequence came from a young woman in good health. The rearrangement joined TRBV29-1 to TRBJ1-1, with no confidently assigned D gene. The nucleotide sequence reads TGCAGCGTTCCCTCAACAGTTGAAGCTTTCTTT. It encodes CSVPSTVEAFF.